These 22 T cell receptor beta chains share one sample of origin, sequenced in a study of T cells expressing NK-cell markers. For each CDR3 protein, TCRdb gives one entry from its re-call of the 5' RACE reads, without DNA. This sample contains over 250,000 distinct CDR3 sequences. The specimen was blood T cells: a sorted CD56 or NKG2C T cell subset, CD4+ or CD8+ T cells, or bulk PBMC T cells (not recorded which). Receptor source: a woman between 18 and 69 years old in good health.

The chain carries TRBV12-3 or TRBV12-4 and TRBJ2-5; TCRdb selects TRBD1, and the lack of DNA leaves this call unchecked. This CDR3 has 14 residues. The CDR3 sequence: CASSRTGTGETQYF.

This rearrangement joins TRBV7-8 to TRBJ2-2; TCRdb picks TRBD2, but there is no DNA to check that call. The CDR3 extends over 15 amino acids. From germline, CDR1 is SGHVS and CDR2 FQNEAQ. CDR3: CASSLGLSNTGELFF. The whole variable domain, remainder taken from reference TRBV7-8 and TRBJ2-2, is GAGVSQSPRYKVAKRGQDVALRCDPISGHVSLFWYQQALGQGPEFLTYFQNEAQLDKSGLPSDRFFAERPEGSVSTLKIQRTQQEDSAVYLCASSLGLSNTGELFFGEGSRLTVL.

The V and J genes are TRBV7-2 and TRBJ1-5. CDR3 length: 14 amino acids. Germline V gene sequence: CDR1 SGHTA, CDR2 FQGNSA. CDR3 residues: CASSLDNSNQPQHF.

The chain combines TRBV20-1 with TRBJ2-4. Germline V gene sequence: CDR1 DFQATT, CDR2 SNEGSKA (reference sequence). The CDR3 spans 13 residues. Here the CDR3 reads CSASAIGKNIQYF.

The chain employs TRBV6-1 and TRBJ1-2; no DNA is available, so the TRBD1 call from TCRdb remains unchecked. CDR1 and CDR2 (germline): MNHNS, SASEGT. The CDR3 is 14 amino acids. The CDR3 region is CASSPGHRNYGYTF.

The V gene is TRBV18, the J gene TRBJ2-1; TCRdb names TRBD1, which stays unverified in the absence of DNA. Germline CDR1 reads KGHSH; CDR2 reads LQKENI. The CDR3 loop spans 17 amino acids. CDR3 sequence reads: CASSPLGGFSSYNEQFF.

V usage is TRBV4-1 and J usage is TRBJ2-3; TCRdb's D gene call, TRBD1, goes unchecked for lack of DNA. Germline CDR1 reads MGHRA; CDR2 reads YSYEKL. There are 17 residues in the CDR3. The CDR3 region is CTSSQDRDRYNTDTQYF.

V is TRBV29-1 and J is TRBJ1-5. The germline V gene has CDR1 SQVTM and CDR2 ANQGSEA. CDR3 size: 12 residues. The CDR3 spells CSVGGVNQPQHF.

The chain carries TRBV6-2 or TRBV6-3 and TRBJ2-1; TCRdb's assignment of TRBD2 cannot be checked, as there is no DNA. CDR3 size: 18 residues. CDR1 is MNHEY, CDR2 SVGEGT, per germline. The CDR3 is CASSLKPAGTSGYNEQFF.

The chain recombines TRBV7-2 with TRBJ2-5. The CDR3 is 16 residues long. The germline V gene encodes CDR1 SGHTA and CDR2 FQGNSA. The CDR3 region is CASSLVAVLTQETQYF.

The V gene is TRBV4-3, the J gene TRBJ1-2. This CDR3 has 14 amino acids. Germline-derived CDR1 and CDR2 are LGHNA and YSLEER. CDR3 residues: CASSLSLANYGYTF.

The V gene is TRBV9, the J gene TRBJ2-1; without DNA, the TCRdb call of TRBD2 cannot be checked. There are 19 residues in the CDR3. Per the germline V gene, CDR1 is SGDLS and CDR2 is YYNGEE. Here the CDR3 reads CASSLQGGRAKPTYNEQFF. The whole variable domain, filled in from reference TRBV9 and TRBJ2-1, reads DSGVTQTPKHLITATGQRVTLRCSPRSGDLSVYWYQQSLDQGLQFLIQYYNGEERAKGNILERFSAQQFPDLHSELNLSSLELGDSALYFCASSLQGGRAKPTYNEQFFGPGTRLTVL.

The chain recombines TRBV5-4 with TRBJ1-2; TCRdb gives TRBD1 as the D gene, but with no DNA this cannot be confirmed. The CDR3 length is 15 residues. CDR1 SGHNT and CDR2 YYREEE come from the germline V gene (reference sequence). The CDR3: CASSLGDSFNYGYTF.

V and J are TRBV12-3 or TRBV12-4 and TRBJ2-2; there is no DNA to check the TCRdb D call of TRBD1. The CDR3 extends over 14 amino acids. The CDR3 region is CASSLTGDAGELFF.

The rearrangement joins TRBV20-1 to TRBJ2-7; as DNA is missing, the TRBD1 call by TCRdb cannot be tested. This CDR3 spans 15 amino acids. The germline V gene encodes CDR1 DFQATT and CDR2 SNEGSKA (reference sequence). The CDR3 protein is CSARRTARAPYEQYF.

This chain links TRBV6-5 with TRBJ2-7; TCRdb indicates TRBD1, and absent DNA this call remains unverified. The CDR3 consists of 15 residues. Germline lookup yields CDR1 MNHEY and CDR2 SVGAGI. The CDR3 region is CASSSGQGDRGEQYF.

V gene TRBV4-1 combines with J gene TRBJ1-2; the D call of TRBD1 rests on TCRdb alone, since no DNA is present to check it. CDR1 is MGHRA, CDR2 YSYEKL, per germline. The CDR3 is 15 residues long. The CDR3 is CASSQGARGVRGYTF.

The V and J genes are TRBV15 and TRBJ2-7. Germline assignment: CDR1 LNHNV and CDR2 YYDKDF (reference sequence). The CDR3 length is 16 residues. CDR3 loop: CATSRDITDFSYEQYF.

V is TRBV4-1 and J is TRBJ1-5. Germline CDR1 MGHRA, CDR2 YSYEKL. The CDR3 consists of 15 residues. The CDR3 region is CASSQAGQSNQPQHF.

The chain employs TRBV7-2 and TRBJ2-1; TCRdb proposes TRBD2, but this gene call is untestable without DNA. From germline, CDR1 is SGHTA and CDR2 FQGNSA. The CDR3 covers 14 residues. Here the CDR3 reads CASQSLAGVNEQFF.

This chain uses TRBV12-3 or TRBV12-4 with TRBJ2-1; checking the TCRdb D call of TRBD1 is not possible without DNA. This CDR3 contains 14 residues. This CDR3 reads CASSPDSPNNEQFF.

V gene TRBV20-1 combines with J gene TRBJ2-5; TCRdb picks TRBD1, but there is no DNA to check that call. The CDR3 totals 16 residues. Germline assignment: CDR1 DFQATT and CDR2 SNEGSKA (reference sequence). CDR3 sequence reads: CSAPHPGNRNQETQYF.